This TCR beta chain emerged from a study of OX40 agonist ivuxolimab in advanced cancers. Study summary: Patients with hepatocellular carcinoma, melanoma, renal cell or head and neck cancer made up the dose-escalation patients. Study-level points and caveats: The study observed clonal expansion of CD4+ and CD8+ blood T cells by week 6 at 0.1 to 3.0 mg/kg.

The protocol was immunoSEQ multiplex PCR, while the TCRdb copy is restricted to in-frame clones and leaves out a portion. The sample lists 75,000 to 100,000 clones; roughly 82% were seen once. Germline lookup yields CDR1 MNHNY and CDR2 SVGAGI (reference sequence). V dropped 6 bases and J dropped 3 bases, with 15 bases sitting between them. The CDR3 contains 15 residues. This clone was recorded only once. Its antigen is undetermined. The clonotype was recovered from an adult with an advanced solid tumor such as melanoma, head and neck, liver or kidney cancer. The chain has TRBV6-6 and TRBJ1-5; D is possibly TRBD1 (6 bases). The sample consisted of CD4+ or CD8+ T cells sorted from blood, taken in a trial of the OX40 agonist ivuxolimab. The CDR3 is CASSPNSGDNQPQHF. As DNA, the CDR3 is TGTGCCAGCAGCCCCAACTCAGGGGACAATCAGCCCCAGCATTTT.